This TCR beta chain was observed in a study of cytomegalovirus exposure and HLA in healthy donors. Study-wide points: Researchers catalogued approximately 170 TCR beta chains as cytomegalovirus-associated. Prior analysis indicated that the majority of TCR beta V segments exhibited productivity approximately 87% or approximately 30% of the time. CMV serostatus alone was available as immune exposure information. In vitro testing confirmed a few CMV-associated chains as specific for CMV antigens.

On this clone itself: What it binds is not known.

Vbeta (60) and Jbeta (13) primers were used in the PCR. TCRdb keeps only in-frame clones here, not all; method: immunoSEQ multiplex PCR. The repertoire includes some 87,000 clones, more than 60% of them detected once, and approximately 5.6% sits in the top ten. The source material was PBMCs. This clonotype was obtained from a man younger than 30 in good health and CMV-seropositive.

The CDR3 coding sequence is TGTGCCAGCAGCCCAGGGTACAATCAGCCCCAGCATTTT. It codes for CASSPGYNQPQHF. This chain joins TRBV5-6 and TRBJ1-5; D possibly corresponds to TRBD1 (5 bases). This CDR3 contains 13 residues. Deletions cut 4 bases from V and 3 bases from J, with 8 bases between. Germline V gene lookup returns CDR1 SGHDT and CDR2 YYEEEE. The complete variable domain, with remaining parts taken from reference TRBV5-6 and TRBJ1-5, reads DAGVTQSPTHLIKTRGQQVTLRCSPKSGHDTVSWYQQALGQGPQFIFQYYEEEERQRGNFPDRFSGHQFPNYSSELNVNALLLGDSALYLCASSPGYNQPQHFGDGTRLSIL.